Each of the 12 T cell receptor beta chains below was sequenced from the same sample in a study of beta chain features in type 1 diabetes. Study-wide results and limits: Among patients with Type 1 diabetes, TCRB CDR3s were moderately but significantly shorter in every one of the four CD4+ subsets.

Antigen specificity for these receptors is unknown. The entirety of the isolated RNA underwent reverse transcription, so expressed TCRB transcripts were sequenced. Some clones are missing from TCRdb's copy, which holds only in-frame ones; the method was immunoSEQ multiplex PCR. This sample has about 740,000 clones, with over 10% found just once. Sequencing was performed on naive CD4+ T cells from blood. These receptors all stem from a man between 18 and 29 years old with type 1 diabetes.

This clone was picked up a small number of times. In DNA, the CDR3 is TGCGCCAGCAGCCAAGATCTAGAGCGGACAGGGGGCCAGCCCCAGCATTTT. Residues: CASSQDLERTGGQPQHF. This chain uses TRBV4-1 with TRBJ1-5; 11 nucleotides match TRBD1. CDR3 length: 17 amino acids. Trimming took 0 bases from V and 7 from J; bases not matched to a gene: 8. Germline CDR1 is MGHRA and CDR2 is YSYEKL.

V is TRBV6-6 and J is TRBJ1-1; D remains ambiguous. Germline V gene data show CDR1 as MNHNY and CDR2 as SVGAGI (reference sequence). This CDR3 comprises 13 residues. Between the trimmed V and J ends, which lost 2 bases and 0 bases, there was a span of 4 bases. CDR3 residues: CASSYAVNTEAFF. CDR3 in DNA: TGTGCCAGCAGTTACGCAGTGAACACTGAAGCTTTCTTT.

This clone has just a few counts. The chain joins TRBV30 to TRBJ2-3; 13 bases are shared with TRBD2. The CDR3 runs 13 residues. Germline CDR1 GTSNPN, CDR2 SVGIG (reference sequence). The CDR3, as DNA: TGTGCTAAGGGACTAGCGGGGACAGATACGCAGTATTTT. Encoded protein: CAKGLAGTDTQYF.

The J gene is TRBJ2-3, the V gene TRBV28, with a weak D call TRBD2 (5 bases). The CDR3 extends over 15 amino acids. Germline V CDR1 and CDR2: MDHEN, SYDVKM. V was shortened by 5 bases and J by 1 base, with 13 bases between the two germline ends. CDR3 region: CASSPPAGGTDTQYF. As DNA, the CDR3 is TGTGCCAGCAGTCCTCCGGCGGGTGGCACAGATACGCAGTATTTT.

This clone was observed a handful of times. This chain uses TRBV5-4 with TRBJ2-5; D unresolved. Germline CDR1 reads SGHNT; CDR2 reads YYREEE (reference sequence). The length of the CDR3 is 14 residues. V lost 6 bases and J lost 0, with 12 bases in between. This CDR3 is CASTTGPNQETQYF. DNA for the CDR3: TGTGCCAGCACCACCGGGCCGAACCAAGAGACCCAGTACTTC.

This chain connects TRBV27 to TRBJ2-1; 10 bases are a match to TRBD2. The length of the CDR3 is 15 residues. J lost 4 bases, V lost 4 bases, and 4 bases had no gene match. Germline V gene sequence: CDR1 MNHEY, CDR2 SMNVEV (reference sequence). CDR3 sequence (DNA): TGTGCCAGCAGTTCCGGACTAGCGGATTACAATGAGCAGTTCTTC. It translates to CASSSGLADYNEQFF.

This clone was counted between two and nine times. V is TRBV28 and J is TRBJ2-5, with D perhaps TRBD1 (6 bases). The CDR3 sequence is 14 residues long. CDR1 is MDHEN and CDR2 is SYDVKM in the germline V gene. Trimming shortened V by 4 bases and J by 4 bases, and 13 bases separated the two germline ends. Here the CDR3 DNA reads TGTGCCAGCAGTTCTGCAGGGGTCCCAGAGACCCAGTACTTC. Protein sequence: CASSSAGVPETQYF.

This rearrangement joins TRBV28 to TRBJ2-1; 11 bases fit TRBD2. Germline loops: CDR1 MDHEN, CDR2 SYDVKM. This CDR3 is 15 amino acids long. J was trimmed by 5 bases and V by 7 bases; bases with no gene match: 7. The CDR3 bases are TGTGCCAGCACCCTGGGACTAGCGGTCCACAATGAGCAGTTCTTC. This encodes CASTLGLAVHNEQFF.

This clone was detected a few times. The V call is TRBV7-3, the J call TRBJ2-3; D might be TRBD2 (5 bases). Trimming took off 5 bases at V and 4 bases at J, with 16 bases between the two ends. CDR1 is SGHTA, CDR2 FQGTGA, per germline. CDR3 size: 15 residues. Here the CDR3 reads CASSPGGPGPDTQYF. As DNA, the CDR3 is TGTGCCAGCAGCCCAGGCGGGCCGGGCCCAGATACGCAGTATTTT.

The V and J genes are TRBV29-1 and TRBJ1-1; D remains ambiguous. V gave up 4 bases and J gave up 0 bases, with 6 bases separating them. The CDR3 extends over 12 amino acids. The germline gives CDR1 SQVTM, CDR2 ANQGSEA. CDR3 sequence reads: CSVVVVNTEAFF. CDR3 DNA sequence: TGCAGCGTTGTAGTCGTGAACACTGAAGCTTTCTTT.

This clone was counted once. The V gene is TRBV4-1, the J gene TRBJ1-5, with 9 bases fitting TRBD1. The junction had 9 bases not matched to a gene; V was cut back by 3 bases and J by 3 bases. Germline CDR1 MGHRA, CDR2 YSYEKL. The CDR3 covers 17 residues. The DNA of the CDR3 is TGCGCCAGCAGCCATAGGACAGGGGCCTTACTCAATCAGCCCCAGCATTTT. Translated: CASSHRTGALLNQPQHF.

CDR3 region: CASSSGQGSYEQYF. The CDR3 DNA sequence: TGTGCCAGCAGCTCGGGACAGGGCTCCTACGAGCAGTACTTC. The chain recombines TRBV7-3 with TRBJ2-7; 9 bases match TRBD1. Germline assignment: CDR1 SGHTA and CDR2 FQGTGA. J was trimmed by 0 bases and V by 4 bases; bases with no gene match: 1. The CDR3 runs 14 residues.